The 3 T cell receptor beta chains listed next were all sequenced from one sample in a study of post-analysis software for immune sequencing data (dated by TCRdb to between 2015 and 2017). Libraries were built with PCR. The sequencer was an Illumina HiSeq 2500. To reduce PCR and sequencing biases, unique molecular identifiers were incorporated into the TCR beta cDNA libraries. Clones were called with MiXCR by TCRdb after fastp trimmed the public reads at Q25, and only in-frame beta chains were retained. Each entry merges the rows of one CDR3 protein and shows their most common DNA and genes. The sample table holds 800,000 to 950,000 distinct CDR3 sequences, of which roughly 50% were seen once. In total, the top ten clones hold 4.6% of the sample. Their cognate antigens are unknown. Broader findings and caveats from the paper: Patients showed significantly higher frequencies than controls for five TRBV segments, among them TRBV5-6, TRBV5-1 and TRBV20-1.

Sequenced material: blood. The receptors derive from a girl aged 5 to 17 with multiple sclerosis.

The chain combines TRBV20-1 with TRBJ2-1, with 9 nucleotides matching TRBD2. Looked up from germline, CDR1 is DFQATT and CDR2 is SNEGSKA (reference sequence). V was clipped by 5 bases and J by 0 bases; unmatched bases: 17. This CDR3 comprises 19 residues. The CDR3 DNA reads TGCAGTGCTCCGGTGAGCGCGGGGGGGCCTACGAGCTCCTACAATGAGCAGTTCTTC. This gives the protein CSAPVSAGGPTSSYNEQFF.

The V call is TRBV5-1, the J call TRBJ2-7, with a possible D match to TRBD1 (7 bases). V was shortened by 0 bases and J by 5 bases, with 15 bases between the two germline ends. Germline lookup yields CDR1 SGHRS and CDR2 YFSETQ. The CDR3 extends over 15 amino acids. The CDR3 region is CASSLARQGGNEQYF. CDR3 sequence (DNA): TGCGCCAGCAGCTTGGCCAGACAGGGAGGCAACGAGCAGTACTTC. Complete variable domain (other parts from reference TRBV5-1 and TRBJ2-7): KAGVTQTPRYLIKTRGQQVTLSCSPISGHRSVSWYQQTPGQGLQFLFEYFSETQRNKGNFPGRFSGRQFSNSRSEMNVSTLELGDSALYLCASSLARQGGNEQYFGPGTRLTVT.

This clonotype was counted only a few times. V gene TRBV15 combines with J gene TRBJ2-5; 7 bases match TRBD2. CDR3 size: 16 residues. CDR1 LNHNV and CDR2 YYDKDF come from the germline V gene (reference sequence). V was pared by 1 base and J by 5 bases, with 10 bases of the junction left unmatched. The CDR3 loop is CATSRAAGSGLETQYF. The DNA of the CDR3 is TGTGCCACCAGCAGAGCAGCAGGTAGCGGGCTGGAGACCCAGTACTTC.